The T cell receptor (beta chain) under discussion was sequenced for a study of T cell responses to AZD1222 COVID-19 vaccine. As to this clone: Its cognate antigen is unknown.

Repertoires were generated with immunoSEQ multiplex PCR, while TCRdb's copy carries only in-frame clones and drops some. The table lists 65,000 to 75,000 clones, around four fifths of them singletons, with around 5% in the top ten. Study-level results: Spike was spanned by vaccine-associated CD4 TCRs, which were dominant at 160-218 and 743-854. All repertoire sampling was performed exclusively after the peak T cell response.

Trimming left V 4 bases short and J 0 bases short, with 31 bases between. The V gene's germline CDR1 is SGHRS and CDR2 YFSETQ. There are 21 residues in the CDR3. This receptor was taken from an adult in good health. The V call is TRBV5-1, the J call TRBJ1-2; D uncertain. The sequences come from peripheral blood, collected on day 0 of AZD1222 vaccination. The CDR3 loop reads CASSPSLDPSLLHPSNYGYTF. DNA of the CDR3: TGCGCCAGCAGCCCAAGTCTCGACCCGAGTCTACTACATCCGTCTAACTATGGCTACACCTTC.